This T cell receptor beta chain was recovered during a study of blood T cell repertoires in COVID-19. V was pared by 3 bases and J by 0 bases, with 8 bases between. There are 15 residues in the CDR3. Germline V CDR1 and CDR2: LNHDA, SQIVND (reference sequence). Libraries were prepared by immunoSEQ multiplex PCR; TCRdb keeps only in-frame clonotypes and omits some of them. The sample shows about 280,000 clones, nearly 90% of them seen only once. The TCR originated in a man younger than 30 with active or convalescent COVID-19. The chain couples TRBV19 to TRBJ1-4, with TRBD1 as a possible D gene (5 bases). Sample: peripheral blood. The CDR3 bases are TGTGCCAGTAGTATGCAAGGGGCAACTAATGAAAAACTGTTTTTT. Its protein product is CASSMQGATNEKLFF.